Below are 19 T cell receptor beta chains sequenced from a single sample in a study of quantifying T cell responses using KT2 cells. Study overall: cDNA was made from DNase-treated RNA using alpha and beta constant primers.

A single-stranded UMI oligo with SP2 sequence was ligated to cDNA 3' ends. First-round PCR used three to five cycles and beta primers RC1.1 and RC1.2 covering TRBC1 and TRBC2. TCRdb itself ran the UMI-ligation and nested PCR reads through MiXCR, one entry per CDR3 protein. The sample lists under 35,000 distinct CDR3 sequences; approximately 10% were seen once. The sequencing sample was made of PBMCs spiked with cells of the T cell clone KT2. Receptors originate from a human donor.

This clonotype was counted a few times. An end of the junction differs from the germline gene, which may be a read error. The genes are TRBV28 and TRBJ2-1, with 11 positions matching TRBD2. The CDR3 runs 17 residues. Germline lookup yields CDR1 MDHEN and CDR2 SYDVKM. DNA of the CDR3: TGTGCCAGCAGGCCTGCCACTAGCGGGAGCTCCCACAATGAGCAGTTCTTC. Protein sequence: CASRPATSGSSHNEQFF.

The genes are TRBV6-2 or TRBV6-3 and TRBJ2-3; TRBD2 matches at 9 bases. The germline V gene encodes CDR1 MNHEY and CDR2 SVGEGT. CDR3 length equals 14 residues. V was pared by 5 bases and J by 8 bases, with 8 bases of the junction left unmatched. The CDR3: CASSRALAGATQYF. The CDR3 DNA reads TGTGCCAGCAGTCGGGCACTAGCGGGTGCTACGCAGTATTTT.

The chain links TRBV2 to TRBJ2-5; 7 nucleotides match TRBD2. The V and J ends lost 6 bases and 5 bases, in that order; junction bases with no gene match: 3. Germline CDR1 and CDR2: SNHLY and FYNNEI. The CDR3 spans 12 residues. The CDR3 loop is CASRGGTETQYF. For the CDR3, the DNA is TGTGCCAGCAGGGGGGGGACGGAGACCCAGTACTTC.

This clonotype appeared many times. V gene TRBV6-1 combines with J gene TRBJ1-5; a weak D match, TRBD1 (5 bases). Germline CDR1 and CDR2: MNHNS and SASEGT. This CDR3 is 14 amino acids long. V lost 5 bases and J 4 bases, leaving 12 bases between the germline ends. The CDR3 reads CASSKRGVNQPQHF. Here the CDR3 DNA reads TGTGCCAGCAGTAAACGGGGGGTTAATCAGCCCCAGCATTTT.

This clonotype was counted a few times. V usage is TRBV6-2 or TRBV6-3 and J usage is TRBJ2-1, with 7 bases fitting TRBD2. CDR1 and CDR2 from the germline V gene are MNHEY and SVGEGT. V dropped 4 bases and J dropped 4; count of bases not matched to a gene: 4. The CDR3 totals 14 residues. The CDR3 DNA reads TGTGCCAGCAGTTGGAGTAGCGGGTACAATGAGCAGTTCTTC. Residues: CASSWSSGYNEQFF.

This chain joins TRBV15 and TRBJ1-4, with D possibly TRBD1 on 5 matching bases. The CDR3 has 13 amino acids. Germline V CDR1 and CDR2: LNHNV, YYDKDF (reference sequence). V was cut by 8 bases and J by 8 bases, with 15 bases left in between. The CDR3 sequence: CATSAGKDEKLFF. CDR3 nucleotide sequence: TGTGCCACCTCGGCAGGGAAGGACGAAAAACTGTTTTTT. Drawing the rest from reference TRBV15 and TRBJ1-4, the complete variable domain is DAMVIQNPRYQVTQFGKPVTLSCSQTLNHNVMYWYQQKSSQAPKLLFHYYDKDFNNEADTPDNFQSRRPNTSFCFLDIRSPGLGDTAMYLCATSAGKDEKLFFGSGTQLSVL.

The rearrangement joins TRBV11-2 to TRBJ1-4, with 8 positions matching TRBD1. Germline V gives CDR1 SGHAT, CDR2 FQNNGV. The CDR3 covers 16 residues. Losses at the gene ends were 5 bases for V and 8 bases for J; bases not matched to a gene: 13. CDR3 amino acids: CASSPRGNRGVEKLFF. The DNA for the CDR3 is TGTGCCAGCAGCCCCCGGGGGAACAGGGGGGTCGAAAAACTGTTTTTT.

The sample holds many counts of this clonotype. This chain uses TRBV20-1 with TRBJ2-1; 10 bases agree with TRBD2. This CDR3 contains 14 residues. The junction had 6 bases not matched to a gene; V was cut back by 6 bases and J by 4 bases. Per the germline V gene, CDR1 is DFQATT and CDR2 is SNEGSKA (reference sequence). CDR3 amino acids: CSAASGGDYNEQFF. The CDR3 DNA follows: TGCAGTGCCGCCAGCGGGGGGGATTACAATGAGCAGTTCTTC.

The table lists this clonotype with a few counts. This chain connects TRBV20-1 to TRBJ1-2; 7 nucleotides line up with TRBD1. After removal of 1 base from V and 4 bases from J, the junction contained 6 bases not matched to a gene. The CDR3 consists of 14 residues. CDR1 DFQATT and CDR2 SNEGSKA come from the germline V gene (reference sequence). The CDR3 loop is CSARVAGGSYGYTF. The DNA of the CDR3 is TGCAGTGCTAGAGTGGCAGGGGGAAGCTATGGCTACACCTTC.

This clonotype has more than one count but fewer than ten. The CDR3, as DNA: TGCAGTGCTAAGCCCCTTCGCGGGGGGGCCGGATACGAGCAGTACTTC. Its protein product is CSAKPLRGGAGYEQYF. This chain uses TRBV20-1 with TRBJ2-7; TRBD2 aligns across 9 bases. The CDR3 is 16 amino acids. V was pared by 4 bases and J by 4 bases, with 14 bases of the junction left unmatched. Germline V CDR1 and CDR2: DFQATT, SNEGSKA (reference sequence).

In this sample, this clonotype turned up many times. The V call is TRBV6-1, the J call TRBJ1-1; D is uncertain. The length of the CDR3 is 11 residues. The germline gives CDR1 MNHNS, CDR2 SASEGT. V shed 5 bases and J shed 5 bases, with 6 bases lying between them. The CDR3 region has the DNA TGTGCCAGCAGTACCGTGACTGAAGCTTTCTTT. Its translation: CASSTVTEAFF.

The CDR3 sequence: CSAGRQGSFNEQFF. The CDR3 DNA sequence: TGCAGTGCTGGCCGGCAGGGAAGTTTCAATGAGCAGTTCTTC. V gene TRBV20-1 combines with J gene TRBJ2-1; maybe TRBD1 (5 bases). CDR3 length: 14 residues. Germline V gene sequence: CDR1 DFQATT, CDR2 SNEGSKA (reference sequence). Trimming stripped 5 bases from V and 6 bases from J, with 17 bases between.

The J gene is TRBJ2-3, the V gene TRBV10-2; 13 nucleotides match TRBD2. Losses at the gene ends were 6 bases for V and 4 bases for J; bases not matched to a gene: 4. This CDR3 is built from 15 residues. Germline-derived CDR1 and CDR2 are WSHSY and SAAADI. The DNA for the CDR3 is TGCGCCAGCAGGTTGGGACTAGCGGGACCAGATACGCAGTATTTT. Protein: CASRLGLAGPDTQYF.

The CDR3 DNA reads TGTGCCAGCAGCCAAGATGGCGGAAGCACAGATACGCAGTATTTT. Protein sequence: CASSQDGGSTDTQYF. The chain joins TRBV4-2 to TRBJ2-3; D is ambiguous. Germline-derived CDR1 and CDR2 are LGHNA and YNFKEQ. V was trimmed by 0 bases and J by 0 bases, leaving 7 bases between them. This CDR3 has 15 residues.

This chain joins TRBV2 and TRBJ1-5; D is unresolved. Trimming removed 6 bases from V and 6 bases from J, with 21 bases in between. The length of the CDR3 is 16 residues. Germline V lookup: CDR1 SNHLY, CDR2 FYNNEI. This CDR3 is CASSLGFLEMGQPQHF. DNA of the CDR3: TGTGCCAGCAGCCTTGGGTTCCTCGAGATGGGTCAGCCCCAGCATTTT.

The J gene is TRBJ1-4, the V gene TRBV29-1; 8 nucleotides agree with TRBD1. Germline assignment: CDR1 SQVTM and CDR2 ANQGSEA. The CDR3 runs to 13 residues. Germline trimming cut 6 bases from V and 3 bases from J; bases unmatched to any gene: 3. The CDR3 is CSVAQGANEKLFF. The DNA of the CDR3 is TGCAGCGTGGCACAGGGGGCTAATGAAAAACTGTTTTTT.

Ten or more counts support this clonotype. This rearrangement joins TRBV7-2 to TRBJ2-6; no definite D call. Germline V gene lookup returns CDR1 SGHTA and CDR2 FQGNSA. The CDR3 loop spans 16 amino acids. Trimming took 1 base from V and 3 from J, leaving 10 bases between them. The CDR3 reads CASSLVFSVGANVLTF. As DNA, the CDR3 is TGTGCCAGCAGCTTAGTCTTCTCGGTTGGGGCCAACGTCCTGACTTTC.

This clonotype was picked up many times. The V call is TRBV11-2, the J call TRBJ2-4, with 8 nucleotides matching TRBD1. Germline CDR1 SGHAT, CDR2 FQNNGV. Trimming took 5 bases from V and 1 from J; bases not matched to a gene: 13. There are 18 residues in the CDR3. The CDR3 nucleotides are TGTGCCAGCAGCCCCGGACAGGGTACGGTTTTGGCCAAAAACATTCAGTACTTC. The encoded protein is CASSPGQGTVLAKNIQYF.

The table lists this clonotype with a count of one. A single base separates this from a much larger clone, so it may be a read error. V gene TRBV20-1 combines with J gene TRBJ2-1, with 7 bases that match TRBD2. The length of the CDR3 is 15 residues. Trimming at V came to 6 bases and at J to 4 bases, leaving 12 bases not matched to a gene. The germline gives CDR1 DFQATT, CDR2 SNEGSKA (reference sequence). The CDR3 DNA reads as TGCAGTGCCTCGAAGAGGCCTAGCGGTTACAATGAGCAGTTCTTC. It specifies CSASKRPSGYNEQFF.